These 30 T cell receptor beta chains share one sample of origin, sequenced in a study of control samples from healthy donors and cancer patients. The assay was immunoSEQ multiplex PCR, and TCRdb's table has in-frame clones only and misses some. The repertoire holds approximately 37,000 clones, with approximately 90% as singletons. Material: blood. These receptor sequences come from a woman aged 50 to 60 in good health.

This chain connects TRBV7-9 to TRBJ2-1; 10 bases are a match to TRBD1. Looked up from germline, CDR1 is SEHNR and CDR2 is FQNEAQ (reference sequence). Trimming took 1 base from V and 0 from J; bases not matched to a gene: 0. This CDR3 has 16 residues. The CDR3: CASSLGDRGSYNEQFF. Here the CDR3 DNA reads TGTGCCAGCAGCTTAGGGGACAGGGGCTCCTACAATGAGCAGTTCTTC.

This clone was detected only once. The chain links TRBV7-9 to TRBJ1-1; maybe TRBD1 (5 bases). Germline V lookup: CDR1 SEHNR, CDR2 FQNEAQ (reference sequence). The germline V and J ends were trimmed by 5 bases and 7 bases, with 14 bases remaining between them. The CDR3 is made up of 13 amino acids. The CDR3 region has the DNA TGTGCCAGCAGCCGTGGGACGGTAGGTGAAGCTTTCTTT. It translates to CASSRGTVGEAFF.

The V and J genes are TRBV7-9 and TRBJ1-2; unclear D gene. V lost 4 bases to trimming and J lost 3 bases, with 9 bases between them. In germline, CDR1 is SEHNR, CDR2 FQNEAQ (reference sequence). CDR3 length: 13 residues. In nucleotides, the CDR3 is TGTGCCAGCAGCTCAGAAAGAGACTATGGCTACACCTTC. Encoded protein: CASSSERDYGYTF.

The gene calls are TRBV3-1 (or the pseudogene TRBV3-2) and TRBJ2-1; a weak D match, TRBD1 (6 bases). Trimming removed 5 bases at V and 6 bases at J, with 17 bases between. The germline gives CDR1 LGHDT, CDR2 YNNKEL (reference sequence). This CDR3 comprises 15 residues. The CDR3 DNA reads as TGTGCCAGCAGCGTCACCCCAGGGGCGTCCAATGAGCAGTTCTTC. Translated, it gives CASSVTPGASNEQFF.

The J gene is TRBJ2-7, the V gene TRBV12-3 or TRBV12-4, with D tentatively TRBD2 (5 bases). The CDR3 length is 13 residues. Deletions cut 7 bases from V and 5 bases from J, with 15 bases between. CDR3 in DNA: TGTGCCAGCACCGGACTCGAGGGAAACGAGCAGTACTTC. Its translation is CASTGLEGNEQYF.

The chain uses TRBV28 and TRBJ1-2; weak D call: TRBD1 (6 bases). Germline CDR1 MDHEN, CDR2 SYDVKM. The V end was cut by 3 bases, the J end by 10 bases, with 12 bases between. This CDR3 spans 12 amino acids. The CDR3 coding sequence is TGTGCCAGCAGTTTCGGGGACACCGACTACACCTTC. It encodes CASSFGDTDYTF.

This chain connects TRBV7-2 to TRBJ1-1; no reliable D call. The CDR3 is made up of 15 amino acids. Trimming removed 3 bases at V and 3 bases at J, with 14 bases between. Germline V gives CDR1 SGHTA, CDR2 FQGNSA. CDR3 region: CASSFRLPGDTEAFF. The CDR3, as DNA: TGTGCCAGCAGCTTTCGCCTGCCCGGGGACACTGAAGCTTTCTTT.

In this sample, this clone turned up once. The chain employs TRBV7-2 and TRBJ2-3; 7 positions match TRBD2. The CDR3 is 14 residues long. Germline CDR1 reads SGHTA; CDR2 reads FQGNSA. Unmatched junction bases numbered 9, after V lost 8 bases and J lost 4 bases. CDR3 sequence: CASYRGGKADTQYF. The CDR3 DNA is TGTGCCAGCTACCGGGGAGGGAAAGCAGATACGCAGTATTTT. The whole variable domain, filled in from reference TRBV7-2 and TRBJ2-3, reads GAGVSQSPSNKVTEKGKDVELRCDPISGHTALYWYRQSLGQGLEFLIYFQGNSAPDKSGLPSDRFSAERTGGSVSTLTIQRTQQEDSAVYLCASYRGGKADTQYFGPGTRLTVL.

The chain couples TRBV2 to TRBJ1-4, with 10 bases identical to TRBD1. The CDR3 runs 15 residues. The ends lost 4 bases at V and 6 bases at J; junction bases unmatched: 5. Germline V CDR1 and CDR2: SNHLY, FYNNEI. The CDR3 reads CASSAPTGGDEKLFF. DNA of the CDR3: TGTGCCAGCAGTGCCCCGACAGGGGGCGATGAAAAACTGTTTTTT. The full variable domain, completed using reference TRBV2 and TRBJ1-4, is EPEVTQTPSHQVTQMGQEVILRCVPISNHLYFYWYRQILGQKVEFLVSFYNNEISEKSEIFDDQFSVERPDGSNFTLKIRSTKLEDSAMYFCASSAPTGGDEKLFFGSGTQLSVL.

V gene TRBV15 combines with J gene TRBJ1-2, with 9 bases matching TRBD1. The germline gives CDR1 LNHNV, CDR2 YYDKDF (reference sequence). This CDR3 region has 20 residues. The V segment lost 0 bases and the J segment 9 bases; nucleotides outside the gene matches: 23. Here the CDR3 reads CATSRDAKTGQGRSAISYTF. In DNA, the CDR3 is TGTGCCACCAGCAGAGACGCCAAAACGGGACAGGGAAGGTCTGCTATTAGCTACACCTTC.

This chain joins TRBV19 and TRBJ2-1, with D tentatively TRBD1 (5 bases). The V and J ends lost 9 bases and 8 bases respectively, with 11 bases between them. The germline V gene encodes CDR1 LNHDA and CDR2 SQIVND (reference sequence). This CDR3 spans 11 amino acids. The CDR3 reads CASENRHEQFF. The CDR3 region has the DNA TGTGCCAGCGAGAACAGGCATGAGCAGTTCTTC.

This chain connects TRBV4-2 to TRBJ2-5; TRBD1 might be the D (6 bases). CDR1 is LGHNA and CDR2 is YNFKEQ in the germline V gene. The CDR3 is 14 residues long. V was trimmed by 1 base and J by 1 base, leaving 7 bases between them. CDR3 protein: CASSQGGPQETQYF. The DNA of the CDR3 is TGTGCCAGCAGCCAAGGGGGGCCCCAAGAGACCCAGTACTTC.

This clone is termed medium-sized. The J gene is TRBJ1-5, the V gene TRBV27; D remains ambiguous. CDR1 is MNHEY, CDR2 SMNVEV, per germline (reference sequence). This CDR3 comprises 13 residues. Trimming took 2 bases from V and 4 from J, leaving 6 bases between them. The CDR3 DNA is TGTGCCAGCAGTTTAAGTCTTAATCAGCCCCAGCATTTT. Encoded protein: CASSLSLNQPQHF.

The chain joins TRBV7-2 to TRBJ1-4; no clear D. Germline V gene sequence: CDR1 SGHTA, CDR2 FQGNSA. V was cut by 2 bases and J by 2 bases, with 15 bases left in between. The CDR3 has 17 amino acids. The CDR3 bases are TGTGCCAGCAGCTTAATGACCCCAAGCGTCACTAATGAAAAACTGTTTTTT. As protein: CASSLMTPSVTNEKLFF. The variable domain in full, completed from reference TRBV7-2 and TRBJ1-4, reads GAGVSQSPSNKVTEKGKDVELRCDPISGHTALYWYRQSLGQGLEFLIYFQGNSAPDKSGLPSDRFSAERTGGSVSTLTIQRTQQEDSAVYLCASSLMTPSVTNEKLFFGSGTQLSVL.

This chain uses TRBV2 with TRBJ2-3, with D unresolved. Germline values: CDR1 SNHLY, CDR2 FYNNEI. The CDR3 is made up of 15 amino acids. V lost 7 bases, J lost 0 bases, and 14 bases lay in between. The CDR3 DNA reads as TGTGCCAGCATCATGGCCCGACCGAGCACAGATACGCAGTATTTT. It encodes CASIMARPSTDTQYF. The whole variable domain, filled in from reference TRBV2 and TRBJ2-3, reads EPEVTQTPSHQVTQMGQEVILRCVPISNHLYFYWYRQILGQKVEFLVSFYNNEISEKSEIFDDQFSVERPDGSNFTLKIRSTKLEDSAMYFCASIMARPSTDTQYFGPGTRLTVL.

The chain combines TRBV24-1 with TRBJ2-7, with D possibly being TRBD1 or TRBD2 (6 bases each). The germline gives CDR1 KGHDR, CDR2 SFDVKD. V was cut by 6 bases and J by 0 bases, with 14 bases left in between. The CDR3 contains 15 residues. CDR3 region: CATSLGGLNSYEQYF. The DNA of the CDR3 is TGTGCCACCAGTCTCGGGGGCCTTAACTCCTACGAGCAGTACTTC.

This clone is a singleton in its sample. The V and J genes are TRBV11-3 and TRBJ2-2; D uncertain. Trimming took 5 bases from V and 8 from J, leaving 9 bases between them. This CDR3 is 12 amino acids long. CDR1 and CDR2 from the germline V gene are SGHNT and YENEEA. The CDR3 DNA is TGTGCCAGCAGCCAACCCCTGGGGGAGCTGTTTTTT. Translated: CASSQPLGELFF.

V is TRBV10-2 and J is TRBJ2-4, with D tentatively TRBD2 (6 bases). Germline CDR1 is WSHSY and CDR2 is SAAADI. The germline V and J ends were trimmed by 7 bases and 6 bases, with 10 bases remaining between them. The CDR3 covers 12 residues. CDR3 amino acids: CASMGGGNIQYF. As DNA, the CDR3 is TGCGCCAGCATGGGGGGAGGAAACATTCAGTACTTC.

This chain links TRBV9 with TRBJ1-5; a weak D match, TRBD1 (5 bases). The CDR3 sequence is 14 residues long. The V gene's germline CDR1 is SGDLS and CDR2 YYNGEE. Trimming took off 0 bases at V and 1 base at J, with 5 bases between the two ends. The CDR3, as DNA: TGTGCCAGCAGCGTAGGGGACAGCAATCAGCCCCAGCATTTT. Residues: CASSVGDSNQPQHF.

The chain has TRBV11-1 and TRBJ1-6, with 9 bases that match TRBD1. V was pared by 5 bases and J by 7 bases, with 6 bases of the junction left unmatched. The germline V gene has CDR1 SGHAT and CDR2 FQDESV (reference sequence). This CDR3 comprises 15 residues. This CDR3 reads CASSRGDRENSPLHF. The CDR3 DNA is TGTGCCAGCAGCCGCGGGGACAGGGAGAATTCACCCCTCCACTTT.

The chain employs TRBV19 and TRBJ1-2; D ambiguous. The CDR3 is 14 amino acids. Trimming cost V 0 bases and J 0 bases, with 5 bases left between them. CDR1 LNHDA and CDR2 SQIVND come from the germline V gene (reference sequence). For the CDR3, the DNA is TGTGCCAGTAGTATAGACATTGCTAACTATGGCTACACCTTC. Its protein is CASSIDIANYGYTF.

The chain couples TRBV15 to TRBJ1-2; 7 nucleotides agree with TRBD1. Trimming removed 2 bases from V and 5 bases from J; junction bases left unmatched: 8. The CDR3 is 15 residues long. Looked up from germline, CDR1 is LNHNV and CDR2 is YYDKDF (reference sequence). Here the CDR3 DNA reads TGTGCCACCAGCAGACCCGACAGGGAAAGGTATGGCTACACCTTC. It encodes CATSRPDRERYGYTF.

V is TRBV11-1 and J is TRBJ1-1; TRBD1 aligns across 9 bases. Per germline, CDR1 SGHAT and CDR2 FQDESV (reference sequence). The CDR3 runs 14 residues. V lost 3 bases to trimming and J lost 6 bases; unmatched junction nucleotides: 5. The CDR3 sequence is CASSFGQGSSEAFF. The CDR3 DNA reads TGTGCCAGCAGCTTTGGACAGGGGAGTTCTGAAGCTTTCTTT.

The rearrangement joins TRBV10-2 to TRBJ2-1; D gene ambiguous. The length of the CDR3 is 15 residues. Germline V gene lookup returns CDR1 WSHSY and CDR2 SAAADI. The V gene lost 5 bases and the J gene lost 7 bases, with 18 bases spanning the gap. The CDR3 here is CASSFYKTSPNEQFF. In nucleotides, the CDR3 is TGCGCCAGCAGTTTCTATAAGACCAGCCCGAATGAGCAGTTCTTC.

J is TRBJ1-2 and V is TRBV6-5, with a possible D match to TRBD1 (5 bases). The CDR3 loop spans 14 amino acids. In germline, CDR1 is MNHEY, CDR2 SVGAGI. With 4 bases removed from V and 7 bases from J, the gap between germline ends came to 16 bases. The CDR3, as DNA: TGTGCCAGCAGTTCGGGGGAAGGGTTTGGTGGCTACACCTTC. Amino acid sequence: CASSSGEGFGGYTF.

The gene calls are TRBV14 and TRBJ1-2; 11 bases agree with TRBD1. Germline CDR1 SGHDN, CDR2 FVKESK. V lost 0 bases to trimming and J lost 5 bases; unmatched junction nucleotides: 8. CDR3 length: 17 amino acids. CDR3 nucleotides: TGTGCCAGCAGCCAAGATAGCGGACAGGGGGCAACATATGGCTACACCTTC. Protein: CASSQDSGQGATYGYTF.

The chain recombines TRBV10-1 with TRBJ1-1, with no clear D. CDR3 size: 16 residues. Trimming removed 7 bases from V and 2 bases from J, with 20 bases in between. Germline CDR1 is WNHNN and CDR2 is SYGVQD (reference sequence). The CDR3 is CASKGLSGKRNTEAFF. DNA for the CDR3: TGCGCCAGCAAGGGTTTATCGGGGAAGCGCAACACTGAAGCTTTCTTT.

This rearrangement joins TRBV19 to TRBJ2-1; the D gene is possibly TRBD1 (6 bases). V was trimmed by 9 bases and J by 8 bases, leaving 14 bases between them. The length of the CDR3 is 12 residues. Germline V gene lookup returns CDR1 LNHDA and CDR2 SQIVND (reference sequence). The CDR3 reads CASRRKGDEQFF. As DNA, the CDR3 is TGTGCCAGCCGGAGGAAGGGGGATGAGCAGTTCTTC.

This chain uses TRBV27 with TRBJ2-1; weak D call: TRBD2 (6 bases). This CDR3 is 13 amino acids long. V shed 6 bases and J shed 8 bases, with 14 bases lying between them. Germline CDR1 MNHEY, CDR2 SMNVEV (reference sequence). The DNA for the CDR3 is TGTGCCAGCAGCCCGCGGCCGGGGGATGAGCAGTTCTTC. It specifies CASSPRPGDEQFF.

The CDR3 region is CASSFETGGNEKLFF. The CDR3 bases are TGTGCCAGCAGTTTTGAGACAGGGGGTAATGAAAAACTGTTTTTT. This chain links TRBV28 with TRBJ1-4; 9 bases align to TRBD1. The CDR3 is 15 residues long. The germline V gene has CDR1 MDHEN and CDR2 SYDVKM. J gave up 4 bases and V 3 bases, and 3 bases lay outside the gene matches.